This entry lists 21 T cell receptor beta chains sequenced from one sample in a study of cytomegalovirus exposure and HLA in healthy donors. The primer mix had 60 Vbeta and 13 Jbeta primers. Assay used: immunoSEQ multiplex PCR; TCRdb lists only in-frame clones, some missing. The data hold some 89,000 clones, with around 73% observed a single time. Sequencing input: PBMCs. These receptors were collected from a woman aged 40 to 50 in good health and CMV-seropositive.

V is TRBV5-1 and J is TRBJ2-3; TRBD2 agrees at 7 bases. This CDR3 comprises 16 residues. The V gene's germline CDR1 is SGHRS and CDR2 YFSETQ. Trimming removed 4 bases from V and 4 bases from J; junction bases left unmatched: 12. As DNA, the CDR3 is TGCGCCAGCAGCGGCTGGACCCCCCGGGGGGCAGATACGCAGTATTTT. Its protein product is CASSGWTPRGADTQYF.

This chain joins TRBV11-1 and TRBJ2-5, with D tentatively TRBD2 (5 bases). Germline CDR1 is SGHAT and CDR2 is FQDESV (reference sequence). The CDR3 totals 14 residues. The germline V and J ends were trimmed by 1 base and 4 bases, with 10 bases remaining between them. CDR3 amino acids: CASSLDAGLETQYF. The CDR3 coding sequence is TGTGCCAGCAGCTTAGATGCGGGTTTAGAGACCCAGTACTTC.

This chain's CDR3 is CSVPKAQGRTSGNNEQFF. As DNA, the CDR3 is TGCAGCGTCCCCAAGGCCCAAGGGAGGACTAGCGGTAACAATGAGCAGTTCTTC. The J gene is TRBJ2-1, the V gene TRBV29-1, with 10 bases fitting TRBD2. The CDR3 is made up of 18 amino acids. Per the germline V gene, CDR1 is SQVTM and CDR2 is ANQGSEA. V trimming: 6 bases; J trimming: 5 bases; junction bases outside the gene matches: 19.

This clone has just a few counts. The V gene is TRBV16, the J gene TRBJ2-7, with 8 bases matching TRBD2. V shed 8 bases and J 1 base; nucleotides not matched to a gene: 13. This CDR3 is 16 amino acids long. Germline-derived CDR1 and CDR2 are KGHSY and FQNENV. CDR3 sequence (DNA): TGTGCCAGCTCCCCCAAAGGGCTAGCGGGTTCCTACGAGCAGTACTTC. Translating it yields CASSPKGLAGSYEQYF.

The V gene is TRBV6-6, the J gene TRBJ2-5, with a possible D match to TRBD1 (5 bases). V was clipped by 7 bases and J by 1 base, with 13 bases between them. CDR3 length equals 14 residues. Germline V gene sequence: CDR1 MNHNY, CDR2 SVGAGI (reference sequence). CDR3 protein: CASNPQGIQETQYF. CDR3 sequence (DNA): TGTGCCAGCAATCCCCAGGGAATCCAAGAGACCCAGTACTTC.

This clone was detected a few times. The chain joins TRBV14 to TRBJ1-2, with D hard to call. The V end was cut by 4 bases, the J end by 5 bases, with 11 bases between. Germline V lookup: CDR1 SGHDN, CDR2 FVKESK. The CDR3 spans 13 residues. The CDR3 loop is CASSPSELYGYTF. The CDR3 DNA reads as TGTGCCAGCAGCCCTTCGGAGCTTTATGGCTACACCTTC.

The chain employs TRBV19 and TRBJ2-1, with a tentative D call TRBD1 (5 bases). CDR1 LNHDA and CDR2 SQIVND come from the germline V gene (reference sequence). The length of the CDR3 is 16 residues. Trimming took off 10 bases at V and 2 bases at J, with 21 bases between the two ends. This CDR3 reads CATTRGLDSPYNEQFF. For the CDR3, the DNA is TGTGCCACCACGAGAGGTCTCGACAGCCCCTACAATGAGCAGTTCTTC.

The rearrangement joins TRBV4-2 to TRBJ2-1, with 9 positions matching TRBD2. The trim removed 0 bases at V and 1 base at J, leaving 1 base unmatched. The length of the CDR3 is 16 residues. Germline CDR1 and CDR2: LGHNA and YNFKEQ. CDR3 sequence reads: CASSQETSGSYNEQFF. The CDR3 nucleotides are TGTGCCAGCAGCCAAGAGACTAGCGGATCCTACAATGAGCAGTTCTTC.

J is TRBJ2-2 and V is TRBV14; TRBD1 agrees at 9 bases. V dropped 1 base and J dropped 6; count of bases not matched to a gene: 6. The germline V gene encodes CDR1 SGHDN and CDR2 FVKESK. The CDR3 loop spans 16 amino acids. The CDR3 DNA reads TGTGCCAGCAGCCAAGGGACAGGGGTCGGCTCCGGGGAGCTGTTTTTT. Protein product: CASSQGTGVGSGELFF. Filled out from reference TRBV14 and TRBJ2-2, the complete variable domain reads EAGVTQFPSHSVIEKGQTVTLRCDPISGHDNLYWYRRVMGKEIKFLLHFVKESKQDESGMPNNRFLAERTGGTYSTLKVQPAELEDSGVYFCASSQGTGVGSGELFFGEGSRLTVL.

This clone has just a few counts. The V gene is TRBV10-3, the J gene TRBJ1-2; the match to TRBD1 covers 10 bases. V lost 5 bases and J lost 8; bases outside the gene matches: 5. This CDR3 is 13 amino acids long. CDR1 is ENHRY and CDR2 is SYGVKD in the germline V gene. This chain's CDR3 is CAISPGTGDGYTF. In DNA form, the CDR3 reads TGTGCCATCAGTCCCGGGACAGGGGACGGCTACACCTTC.

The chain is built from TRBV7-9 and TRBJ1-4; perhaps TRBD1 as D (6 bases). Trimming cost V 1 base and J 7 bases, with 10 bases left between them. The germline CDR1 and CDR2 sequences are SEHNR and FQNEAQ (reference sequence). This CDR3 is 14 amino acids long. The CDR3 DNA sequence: TGTGCCAGCAGCTTAGAACAGGGAATTGAAAAACTGTTTTTT. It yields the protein CASSLEQGIEKLFF. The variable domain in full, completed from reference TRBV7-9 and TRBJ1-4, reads DTGVSQNPRHKITKRGQNVTFRCDPISEHNRLYWYRQTLGQGPEFLTYFQNEAQLEKSRLLSDRFSAERPKGSFSTLEIQRTEQGDSAMYLCASSLEQGIEKLFFGSGTQLSVL.

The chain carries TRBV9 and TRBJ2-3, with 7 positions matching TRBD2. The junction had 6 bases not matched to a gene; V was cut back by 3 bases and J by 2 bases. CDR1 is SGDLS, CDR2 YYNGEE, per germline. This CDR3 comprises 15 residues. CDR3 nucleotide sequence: TGTGCCAGCAGCGGGGAGGGACGGCCCACAGATACGCAGTATTTT. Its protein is CASSGEGRPTDTQYF.

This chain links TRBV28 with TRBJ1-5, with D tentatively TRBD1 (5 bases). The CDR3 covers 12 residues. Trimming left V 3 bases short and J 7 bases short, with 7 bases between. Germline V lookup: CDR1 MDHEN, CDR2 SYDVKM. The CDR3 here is CASSFPGQPQHF. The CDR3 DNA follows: TGTGCCAGCAGTTTTCCAGGGCAGCCCCAGCATTTT.

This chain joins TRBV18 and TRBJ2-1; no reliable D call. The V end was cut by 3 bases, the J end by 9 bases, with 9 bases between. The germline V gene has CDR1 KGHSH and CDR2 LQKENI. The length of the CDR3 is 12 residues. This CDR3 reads CASSPASSEQFF. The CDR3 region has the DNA TGTGCCAGCTCACCCGCGTCGAGTGAGCAGTTCTTC.

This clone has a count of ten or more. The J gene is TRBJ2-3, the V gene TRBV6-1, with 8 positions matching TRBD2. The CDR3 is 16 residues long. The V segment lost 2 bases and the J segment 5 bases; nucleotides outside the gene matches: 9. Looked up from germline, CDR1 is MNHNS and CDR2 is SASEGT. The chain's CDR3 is CASSEWSGGGEDTQYF. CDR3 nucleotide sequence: TGTGCCAGCAGTGAATGGAGCGGGGGCGGGGAAGATACGCAGTATTTT.

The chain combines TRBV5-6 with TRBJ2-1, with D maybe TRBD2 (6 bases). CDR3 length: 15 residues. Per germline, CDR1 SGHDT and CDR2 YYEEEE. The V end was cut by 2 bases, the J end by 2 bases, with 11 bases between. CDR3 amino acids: CASSFTGVTYNEQFF. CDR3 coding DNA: TGTGCCAGCAGCTTCACGGGGGTAACCTACAATGAGCAGTTCTTC. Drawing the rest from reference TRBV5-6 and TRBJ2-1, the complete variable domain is DAGVTQSPTHLIKTRGQQVTLRCSPKSGHDTVSWYQQALGQGPQFIFQYYEEEERQRGNFPDRFSGHQFPNYSSELNVNALLLGDSALYLCASSFTGVTYNEQFFGPGTRLTVL.

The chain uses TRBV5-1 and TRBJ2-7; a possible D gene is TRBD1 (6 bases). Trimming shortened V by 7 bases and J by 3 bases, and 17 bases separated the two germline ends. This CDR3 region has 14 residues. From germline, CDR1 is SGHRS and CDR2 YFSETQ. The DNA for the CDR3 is TGCGCCAGCCGGGTTGGGGGCAGAGACTACGAGCAGTACTTC. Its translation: CASRVGGRDYEQYF.

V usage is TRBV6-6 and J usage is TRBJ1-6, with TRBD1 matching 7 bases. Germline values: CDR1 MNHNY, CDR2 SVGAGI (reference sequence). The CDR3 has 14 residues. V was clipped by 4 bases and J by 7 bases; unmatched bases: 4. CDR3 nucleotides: TGTGCCAGCAGTTTCGACAGGGTAAATTCACCCCTCCACTTT. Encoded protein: CASSFDRVNSPLHF.

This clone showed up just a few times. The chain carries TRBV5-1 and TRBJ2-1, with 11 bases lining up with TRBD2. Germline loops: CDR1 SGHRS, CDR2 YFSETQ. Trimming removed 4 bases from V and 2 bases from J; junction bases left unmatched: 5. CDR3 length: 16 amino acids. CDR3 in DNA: TGCGCCAGCAGCGTGGGGACTAGCGGAACCTACAATGAGCAGTTCTTC. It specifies CASSVGTSGTYNEQFF.

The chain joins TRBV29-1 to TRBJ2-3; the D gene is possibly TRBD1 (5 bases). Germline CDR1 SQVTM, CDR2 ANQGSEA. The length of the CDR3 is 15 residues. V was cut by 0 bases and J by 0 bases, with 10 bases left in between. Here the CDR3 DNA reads TGCAGCGTTGAAGATCGTGGGGCGAGCACAGATACGCAGTATTTT. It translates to CSVEDRGASTDTQYF.

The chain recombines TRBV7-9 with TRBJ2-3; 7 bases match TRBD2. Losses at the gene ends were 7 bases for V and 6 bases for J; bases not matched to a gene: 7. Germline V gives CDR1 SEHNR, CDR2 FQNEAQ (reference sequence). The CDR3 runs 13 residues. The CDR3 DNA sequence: TGTGCCAGCAACCGGGGGGTGGAGGATACGCAGTATTTT. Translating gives CASNRGVEDTQYF.